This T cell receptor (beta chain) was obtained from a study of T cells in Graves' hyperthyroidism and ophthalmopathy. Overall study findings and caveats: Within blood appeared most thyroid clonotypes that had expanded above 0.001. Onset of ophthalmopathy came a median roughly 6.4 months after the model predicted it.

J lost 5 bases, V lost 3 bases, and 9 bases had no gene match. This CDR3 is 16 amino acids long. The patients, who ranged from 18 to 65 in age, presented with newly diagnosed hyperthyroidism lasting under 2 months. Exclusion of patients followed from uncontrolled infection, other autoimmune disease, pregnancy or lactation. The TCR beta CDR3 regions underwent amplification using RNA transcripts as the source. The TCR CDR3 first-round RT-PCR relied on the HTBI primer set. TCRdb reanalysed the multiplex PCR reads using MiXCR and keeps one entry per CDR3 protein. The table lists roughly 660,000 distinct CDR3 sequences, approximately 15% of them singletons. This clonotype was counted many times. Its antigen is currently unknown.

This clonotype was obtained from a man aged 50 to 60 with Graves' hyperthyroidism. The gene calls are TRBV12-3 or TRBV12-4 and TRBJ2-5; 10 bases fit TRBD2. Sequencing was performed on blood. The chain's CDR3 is CASSFLAGEPRETQYF. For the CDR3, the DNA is TGTGCCAGCAGTTTTCTAGCGGGAGAACCCCGGGAGACCCAGTACTTC.